This T cell receptor (beta chain) was documented in a study of technical replicates of blood from a handful of donors. The V segment lost 8 bases and the J segment 1 base; nucleotides outside the gene matches: 3. CDR1 and CDR2 from the germline V gene are MNHNY and SVGAGI (reference sequence). The CDR3 consists of 14 residues. Sequencing was performed with immunoSEQ multiplex PCR; in TCRdb, only in-frame clones are kept and a portion is missing. The top ten clones hold under 0.2% of a sample with under 90,000 clones, around 96% of them seen once. The J gene is TRBJ2-3, the V gene TRBV6-6; 10 bases line up with TRBD2. The specimen sequenced was T cells isolated from PBMCs. The origin of this receptor is a human donor in good health. DNA for the CDR3: TGTGCCAGCCAGCGGGGGGGCGGCACAGATACGCAGTATTTT. Amino acid sequence: CASQRGGGTDTQYF.